The rows below give T cell receptor beta chains drawn from one sample of a study of PD-1 blockade in mismatch repair-deficient tumors. Only in-frame clones appear in the TCRdb table, and some are missing; sequencing was by immunoSEQ multiplex PCR. The sample includes 95,000 to 150,000 clones, 86% seen only once; the top ten take about 13%. The source was peripheral blood, collected 44 weeks after starting pembrolizumab. These receptors came from an adult with mismatch repair-deficient cancer. The CDR3 runs from the conserved cysteine through the conserved F or W. The D gene is left open where the match is weak. The size entry is marked missing in some rows and otherwise reads once, few, many or a size class.

abundance: .
j_gene: TRBJ2-1
d_gene: .
v_gene: TRBV30
CDR3aa: CAWSLVWGTNEQFF
CDR3nt: TGTGCCTGGAGTCTAGTTTGGGGGACCAATGAGCAGTTCTTC

abundance: .
j_gene: TRBJ2-1
d_gene: .
v_gene: TRBV7-3
CDR3aa: CASSLSGNNEQFF
CDR3nt: TGTGCCAGCAGCTTAAGCGGAAACAATGAGCAGTTCTTC

abundance: .
j_gene: TRBJ2-5
d_gene: TRBD2
v_gene: TRBV29-1
CDR3aa: CSVLISGTSGRETQYF
CDR3nt: TGCAGCGTGCTCATTTCCGGGACTAGCGGGAGAGAGACCCAGTACTTC

abundance: .
j_gene: TRBJ2-7
d_gene: .
v_gene: TRBV19
CDR3aa: CASSIGGNEQYF
CDR3nt: TGTGCCAGTAGTATAGGAGGGAACGAGCAGTACTTC

abundance: .
j_gene: TRBJ2-1
d_gene: .
v_gene: TRBV11-1
CDR3aa: CASSFGQSSYNEQFF
CDR3nt: TGTGCCAGCAGCTTCGGCCAAAGCTCCTACAATGAGCAGTTCTTC

abundance: .
j_gene: TRBJ1-5
d_gene: TRBD1
v_gene: TRBV2
CDR3aa: CASSGTGGNQPQHF
CDR3nt: TGTGCCAGCAGTGGGACAGGGGGCAATCAGCCCCAGCATTTT

abundance: .
j_gene: TRBJ2-7
d_gene: .
v_gene: TRBV5-6
CDR3aa: CASSWGPAYEQYF
CDR3nt: TGTGCCAGCAGCTGGGGCCCCGCCTACGAGCAGTACTTC

abundance: .
j_gene: TRBJ2-7
d_gene: .
v_gene: TRBV6-1
CDR3aa: CASSETTDEQYF
CDR3nt: TGTGCCAGCAGCGAGACCACCGACGAGCAGTACTTC

abundance: .
j_gene: TRBJ2-5
d_gene: .
v_gene: TRBV6-6
CDR3aa: CASSYALLGETQYF
CDR3nt: TGTGCCAGCAGTTACGCGTTGCTAGGAGAGACCCAGTACTTC

abundance: .
j_gene: TRBJ2-4
d_gene: .
v_gene: TRBV6-5
CDR3aa: CASSRGGSTKNIQYF
CDR3nt: TGTGCCAGCAGCCGAGGGGGGTCGACTAAAAACATTCAGTACTTC

abundance: .
j_gene: TRBJ1-1
d_gene: .
v_gene: TRBV5-1
CDR3aa: CASSPGRGNTEAFF
CDR3nt: TGCGCCAGCAGCCCAGGGAGGGGGAACACTGAAGCTTTCTTT

abundance: many
j_gene: TRBJ2-7
d_gene: .
v_gene: TRBV28
CDR3aa: CASRELSDRSSYEQYF
CDR3nt: TGTGCCAGCAGGGAACTATCTGACAGGAGCTCCTACGAGCAGTACTTC

abundance: .
j_gene: TRBJ1-2
d_gene: .
v_gene: TRBV14
CDR3aa: CASSQLDYGYTF
CDR3nt: TGTGCCAGCAGCCAATTGGACTATGGCTACACCTTC

abundance: .
j_gene: TRBJ2-3
d_gene: .
v_gene: TRBV9
CDR3aa: CASSVNRRGMLADTQYF
CDR3nt: TGTGCCAGCAGCGTAAACAGGAGGGGTATGTTAGCAGATACGCAGTATTTT

abundance: once
j_gene: TRBJ2-7
d_gene: .
v_gene: TRBV6-5
CDR3aa: CASSYSARKGYEQYF
CDR3nt: TGTGCCAGCAGTTACTCGGCTAGGAAAGGATACGAGCAGTACTTC

abundance: .
j_gene: TRBJ2-6
d_gene: .
v_gene: TRBV5-1
CDR3aa: CASSLDQYSGANVLTF
CDR3nt: TGCGCCAGCAGCTTGGATCAGTATTCTGGGGCCAACGTCCTGACTTTC

abundance: once
j_gene: TRBJ2-7
d_gene: TRBD1
v_gene: TRBV11-3
CDR3aa: CASSPRLTGRNEQYF
CDR3nt: TGTGCCAGCAGCCCCCGCCTGACAGGGCGGAACGAGCAGTACTTC

abundance: .
j_gene: TRBJ1-5
d_gene: .
v_gene: TRBV28
CDR3aa: CASRGDGAGLNQPQHF
CDR3nt: TGTGCCAGCAGGGGGGATGGGGCAGGATTAAATCAGCCCCAGCATTTT

abundance: .
j_gene: TRBJ2-7
d_gene: .
v_gene: TRBV13
CDR3aa: CASSSLRDGLYEQYF
CDR3nt: TGTGCCAGCAGCTCACTCCGGGACGGCCTTTACGAGCAGTACTTC

abundance: .
j_gene: TRBJ2-7
d_gene: .
v_gene: TRBV7-8
CDR3aa: CASGFREVAYEQYF
CDR3nt: TGTGCCAGCGGTTTCCGGGAAGTCGCCTACGAGCAGTACTTC

abundance: .
j_gene: TRBJ2-2
d_gene: TRBD1
v_gene: TRBV5-6
CDR3aa: CASSATGEYLDGELFF
CDR3nt: TGTGCCAGCAGCGCCACAGGGGAATATCTTGACGGGGAGCTGTTTTTT

abundance: .
j_gene: TRBJ2-7
d_gene: .
v_gene: TRBV9
CDR3aa: CASSVGGAHSYEQYF
CDR3nt: TGTGCCAGCAGCGTCGGTGGGGCCCACTCCTACGAGCAGTACTTC

abundance: .
j_gene: TRBJ1-5
d_gene: .
v_gene: TRBV5-6
CDR3aa: CASSAGIYSNQPQHF
CDR3nt: TGTGCCAGCAGCGCGGGGATTTATAGCAATCAGCCCCAGCATTTT

abundance: once
j_gene: TRBJ1-4
d_gene: TRBD1
v_gene: TRBV2
CDR3aa: CASSWDRDPATNEKLFF
CDR3nt: TGTGCCAGCAGTTGGGACAGGGACCCTGCAACTAATGAAAAACTGTTTTTT

abundance: .
j_gene: TRBJ2-2
d_gene: .
v_gene: TRBV9
CDR3aa: CASSPRPAAGELFF
CDR3nt: TGTGCCAGCAGCCCGCGGCCCGCCGCCGGGGAGCTGTTTTTT

abundance: .
j_gene: TRBJ2-7
d_gene: .
v_gene: TRBV11-2
CDR3aa: CASSLTAYEQYF
CDR3nt: TGTGCCAGCAGCCTTACCGCCTACGAGCAGTACTTC

abundance: once
j_gene: TRBJ2-7
d_gene: TRBD2
v_gene: TRBV19
CDR3aa: CASSITSAYEQYF
CDR3nt: TGTGCCAGTAGTATAACTAGCGCGTACGAGCAGTACTTC

abundance: once
j_gene: TRBJ2-3
d_gene: TRBD2
v_gene: TRBV13
CDR3aa: CASSLVGAGDSTDTQYF
CDR3nt: TGTGCCAGCAGCTTAGTCGGAGCGGGAGACAGCACAGATACGCAGTATTTT

abundance: .
j_gene: TRBJ2-7
d_gene: .
v_gene: TRBV11-1
CDR3aa: CASSLVQGPEGEQYF
CDR3nt: TGTGCCAGCAGCTTAGTTCAGGGTCCGGAGGGCGAGCAGTACTTC

abundance: few
j_gene: TRBJ2-3
d_gene: TRBD2
v_gene: TRBV2
CDR3aa: CASIFVSGIGDTQYF
CDR3nt: TGTGCCAGCATATTCGTTAGCGGGATTGGAGATACGCAGTATTTT

abundance: .
j_gene: TRBJ1-2
d_gene: TRBD1
v_gene: TRBV15
CDR3aa: CATSTDRGSGYGYTF
CDR3nt: TGTGCCACCAGCACCGACAGGGGTTCGGGGTATGGCTACACCTTC

abundance: .
j_gene: TRBJ2-5
d_gene: TRBD1
v_gene: TRBV15
CDR3aa: CATSRDYFGQGILHQETQYF
CDR3nt: TGTGCCACCAGCAGAGATTATTTCGGACAGGGCATACTCCACCAAGAGACCCAGTACTTC

abundance: .
j_gene: TRBJ2-7
d_gene: TRBD2
v_gene: TRBV4-1
CDR3aa: CASSQGTSGTYEQYF
CDR3nt: TGCGCCAGCAGCCAAGGTACTAGCGGGACCTACGAGCAGTACTTC

abundance: .
j_gene: TRBJ2-7
d_gene: .
v_gene: TRBV13
CDR3aa: CASSPVGRSSYEQYF
CDR3nt: TGTGCCAGCAGCCCCGTGGGGCGCAGCTCCTACGAGCAGTACTTC